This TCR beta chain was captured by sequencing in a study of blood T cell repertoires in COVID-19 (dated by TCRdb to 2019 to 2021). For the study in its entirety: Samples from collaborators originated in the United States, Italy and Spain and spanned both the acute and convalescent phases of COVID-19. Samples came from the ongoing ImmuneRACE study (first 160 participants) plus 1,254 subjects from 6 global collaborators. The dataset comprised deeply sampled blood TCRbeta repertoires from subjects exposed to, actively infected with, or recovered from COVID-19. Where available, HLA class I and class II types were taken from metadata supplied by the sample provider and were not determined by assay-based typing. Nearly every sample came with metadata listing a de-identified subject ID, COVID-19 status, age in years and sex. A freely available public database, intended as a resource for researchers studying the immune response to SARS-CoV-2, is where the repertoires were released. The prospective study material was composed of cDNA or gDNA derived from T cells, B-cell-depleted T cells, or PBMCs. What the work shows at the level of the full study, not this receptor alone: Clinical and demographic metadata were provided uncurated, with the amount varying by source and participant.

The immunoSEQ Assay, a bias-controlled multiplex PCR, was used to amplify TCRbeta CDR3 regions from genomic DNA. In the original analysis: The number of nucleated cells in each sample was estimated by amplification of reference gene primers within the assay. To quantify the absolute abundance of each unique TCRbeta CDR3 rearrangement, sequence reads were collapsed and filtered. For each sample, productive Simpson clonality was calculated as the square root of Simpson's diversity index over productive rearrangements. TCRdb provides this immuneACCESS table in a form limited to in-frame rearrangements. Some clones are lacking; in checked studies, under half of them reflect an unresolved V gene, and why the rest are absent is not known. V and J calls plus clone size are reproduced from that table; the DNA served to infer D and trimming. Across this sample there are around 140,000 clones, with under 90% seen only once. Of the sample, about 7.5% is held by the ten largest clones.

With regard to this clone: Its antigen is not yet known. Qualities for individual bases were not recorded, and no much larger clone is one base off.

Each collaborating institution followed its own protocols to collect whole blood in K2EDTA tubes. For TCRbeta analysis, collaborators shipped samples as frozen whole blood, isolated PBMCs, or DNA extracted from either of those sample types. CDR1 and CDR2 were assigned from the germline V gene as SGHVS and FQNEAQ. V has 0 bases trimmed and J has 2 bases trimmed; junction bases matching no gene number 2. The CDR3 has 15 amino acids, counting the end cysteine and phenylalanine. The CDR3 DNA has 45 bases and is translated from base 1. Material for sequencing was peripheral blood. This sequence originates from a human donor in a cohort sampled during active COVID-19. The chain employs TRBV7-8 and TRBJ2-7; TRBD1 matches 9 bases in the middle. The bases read TGTGCCAGCAGCTTAGCGACAGGGGGAACCTACGAGCAGTACTTC. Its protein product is CASSLATGGTYEQYF.